These 9 T cell receptor beta chains share one sample of origin, sequenced in a study of CD8 T cell repertoires and HIV-1 epitope variants (dated by TCRdb to the early 2020s). Their cognate antigens are unknown. Preparation of the library involved the immunoSEQ multiplex PCR assay. This is the immuneACCESS table as TCRdb keeps it, with only in-frame sequences that have V and J called. A part of the clones is gone; compared with another copy, unresolved V genes explain less than half, and the rest is unexplained. In all, the sample holds 5,000 or so clones, and 50% to 70% of those were seen once. The top ten constitute around 42% of the sample. The sample consisted of cultured CD8+ T cells derived from PBMCs. All receptors derive from a male donor with HIV.

This clone turned up a few times. V gene TRBV11-1 combines with J gene TRBJ2-7; 7 bases line up with TRBD1. Germline CDR1 SGHAT, CDR2 FQDESV (reference sequence). The CDR3 has 13 residues. V was pared by 2 bases and J by 2 bases, with 0 bases of the junction left unmatched. The chain's CDR3 is CASSLQGAYEQYF. CDR3 DNA: TGTGCCAGCAGCTTACAGGGGGCCTACGAGCAGTACTTC.

The V and J genes are TRBV7-2 and TRBJ2-3; unclear D gene. The CDR3 covers 12 residues. Germline CDR1 and CDR2: SGHTA and FQGNSA. The germline V and J ends were trimmed by 2 bases and 5 bases, with 5 bases remaining between them. The CDR3 nucleotides read TGTGCCAGCAGCTTATACGGAGATACGCAGTATTTT. The encoded protein is CASSLYGDTQYF.

On this clone: At one boundary the junction diverges from the germline segment, which might be a read error. The J gene is TRBJ2-1, the V gene TRBV7-8; 9 bases line up with TRBD1. The length of the CDR3 is 16 residues. Germline V lookup: CDR1 SGHVS, CDR2 FQNEAQ. The CDR3 DNA reads TGTGCCGGCAGCTTAGTGGGACAGGGCTCCTACAATGAGCAGTTCTTC. It translates to CAGSLVGQGSYNEQFF.

The chain joins TRBV7-9 to TRBJ2-1; D call uncertain. The germline gives CDR1 SEHNR, CDR2 FQNEAQ (reference sequence). V was pared by 5 bases and J by 1 base, with 15 bases between. The CDR3 has 16 amino acids. DNA of the CDR3: TGTGCCAGCAGCACCCAGTCAGCAGATTCCTACAATGAGCAGTTCTTC. Protein product: CASSTQSADSYNEQFF.

This chain uses TRBV5-1 with TRBJ1-2, with TRBD1 identical over 7 bases. This CDR3 comprises 16 residues. Germline trimming cut 4 bases from V and 3 bases from J; bases unmatched to any gene: 12. Germline-derived CDR1 and CDR2 are SGHRS and YFSETQ. This CDR3 reads CASSTNFDRADYGYTF. DNA for the CDR3: TGCGCCAGCAGCACAAACTTCGACAGGGCTGACTATGGCTACACCTTC. Looking up the rest from reference TRBV5-1 and TRBJ1-2 gives the full variable domain: KAGVTQTPRYLIKTRGQQVTLSCSPISGHRSVSWYQQTPGQGLQFLFEYFSETQRNKGNFPGRFSGRQFSNSRSEMNVSTLELGDSALYLCASSTNFDRADYGYTFGSGTRLTVV.

The chain carries TRBV6-1 and TRBJ2-2; perhaps TRBD1 as D (6 bases). CDR3 size: 13 residues. Germline lookup yields CDR1 MNHNS and CDR2 SASEGT. The V gene lost 6 bases and the J gene lost 4 bases, with 9 bases spanning the gap. Here the CDR3 DNA reads TGTGCCAGCAGCTCGGACAGCACCGGGGAGCTGTTTTTT. It encodes CASSSDSTGELFF.

V and J are TRBV28 and TRBJ2-7; D remains ambiguous. The CDR3 has 14 residues. V was clipped by 6 bases and J by 2 bases, with 14 bases between them. The V gene's germline CDR1 is MDHEN and CDR2 SYDVKM. The CDR3 region has the DNA TGTGCCAGCAGCCCCCGGACGGTTACCTACGAGCAGTACTTC. Amino acid sequence: CASSPRTVTYEQYF.

This clone was observed a handful of times. This chain joins TRBV20-1 and TRBJ2-1, with D hard to call. Germline V gene lookup returns CDR1 DFQATT and CDR2 SNEGSKA (reference sequence). The CDR3 consists of 10 residues. Trimming removed 3 bases from V and 9 bases from J, with 6 bases in between. CDR3 residues: CSASDSEQFF. The CDR3 nucleotides read TGCAGTGCTAGTGATAGTGAGCAGTTCTTC.

This clone was detected only once. The chain uses TRBV7-2 and TRBJ2-1; maybe TRBD1 (6 bases). V dropped 6 bases and J dropped 3 bases, with 9 bases sitting between them. This CDR3 comprises 13 residues. Germline V lookup: CDR1 SGHTA, CDR2 FQGNSA. CDR3 sequence reads: CASRLDSYNEQFF. The CDR3 DNA is TGTGCCAGCAGACTGGACAGCTACAATGAGCAGTTCTTC.